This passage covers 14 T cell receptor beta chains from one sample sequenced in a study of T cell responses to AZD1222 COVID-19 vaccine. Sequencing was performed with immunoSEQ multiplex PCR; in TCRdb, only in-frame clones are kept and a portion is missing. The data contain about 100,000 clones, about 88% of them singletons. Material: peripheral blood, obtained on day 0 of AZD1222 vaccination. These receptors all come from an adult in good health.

DNA for the CDR3: TGCGCCAGCAGCCAAGACCCACTTGGGGCCCAGCATTTT. This codes for CASSQDPLGAQHF. This sequence joins TRBV4-1 and TRBJ1-5, with D unresolved. The CDR3 extends over 13 amino acids. Per germline, CDR1 MGHRA and CDR2 YSYEKL. Trimming pared 0 bases from V and 11 bases from J, leaving 11 bases between.

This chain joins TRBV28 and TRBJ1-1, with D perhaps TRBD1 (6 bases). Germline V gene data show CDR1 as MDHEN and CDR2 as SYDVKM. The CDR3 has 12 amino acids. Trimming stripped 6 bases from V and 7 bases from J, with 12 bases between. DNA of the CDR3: TGTGCCAGCAGCCTCGGACAGATTGAAGCTTTCTTT. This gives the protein CASSLGQIEAFF.

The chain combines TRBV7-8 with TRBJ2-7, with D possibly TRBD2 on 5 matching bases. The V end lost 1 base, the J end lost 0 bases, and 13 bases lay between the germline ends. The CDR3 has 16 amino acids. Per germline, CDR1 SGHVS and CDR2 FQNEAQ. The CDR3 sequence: CASSLVIGLSSYEQYF. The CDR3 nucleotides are TGTGCCAGCAGCTTAGTGATTGGACTGAGCTCCTACGAGCAGTACTTC. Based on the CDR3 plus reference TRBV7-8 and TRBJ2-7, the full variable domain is GAGVSQSPRYKVAKRGQDVALRCDPISGHVSLFWYQQALGQGPEFLTYFQNEAQLDKSGLPSDRFFAERPEGSVSTLKIQRTQQEDSAVYLCASSLVIGLSSYEQYFGPGTRLTVT.

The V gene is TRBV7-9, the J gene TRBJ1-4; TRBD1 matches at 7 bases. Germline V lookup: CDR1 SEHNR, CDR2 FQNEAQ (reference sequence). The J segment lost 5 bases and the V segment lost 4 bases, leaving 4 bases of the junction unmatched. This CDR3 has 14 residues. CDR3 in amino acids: CASSSGDSNEKLFF. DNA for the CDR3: TGTGCCAGCAGCTCCGGGGACAGCAATGAAAAACTGTTTTTT.

The CDR3 spells CASSPSDREAYGYTF. In DNA, the CDR3 is TGTGCCAGCAGTCCCTCGGACAGGGAAGCCTATGGCTACACCTTC. V gene TRBV28 combines with J gene TRBJ1-2, with 8 bases matching TRBD1. V was clipped by 5 bases and J by 4 bases; unmatched bases: 9. CDR1 is MDHEN, CDR2 SYDVKM, per germline. The CDR3 runs 15 residues.

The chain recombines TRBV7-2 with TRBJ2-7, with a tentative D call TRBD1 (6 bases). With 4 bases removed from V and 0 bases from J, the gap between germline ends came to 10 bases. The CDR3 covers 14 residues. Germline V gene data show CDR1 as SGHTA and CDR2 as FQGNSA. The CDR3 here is CASSSRQDSYEQYF. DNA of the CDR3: TGTGCCAGCAGCTCACGACAGGACTCCTACGAGCAGTACTTC.

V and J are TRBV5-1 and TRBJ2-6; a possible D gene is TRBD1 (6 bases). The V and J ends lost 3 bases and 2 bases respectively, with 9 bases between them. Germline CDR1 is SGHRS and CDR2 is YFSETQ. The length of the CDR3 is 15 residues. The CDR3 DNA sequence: TGCGCCAGCAGCTACAGGACAGCTGGGGCCAACGTCCTGACTTTC. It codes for CASSYRTAGANVLTF.

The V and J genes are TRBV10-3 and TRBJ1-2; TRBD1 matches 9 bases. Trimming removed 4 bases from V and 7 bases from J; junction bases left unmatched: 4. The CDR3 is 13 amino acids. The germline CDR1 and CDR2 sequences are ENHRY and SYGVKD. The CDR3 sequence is CAISAGQGIGYTF. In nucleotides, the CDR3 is TGTGCCATCAGTGCGGGACAGGGAATTGGCTACACCTTC.

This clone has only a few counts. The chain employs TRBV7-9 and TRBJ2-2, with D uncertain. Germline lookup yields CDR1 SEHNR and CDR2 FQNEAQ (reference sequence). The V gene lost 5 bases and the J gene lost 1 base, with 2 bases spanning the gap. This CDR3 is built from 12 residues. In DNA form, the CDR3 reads TGTGCCAGCAGCCTGAACACCGGGGAGCTGTTTTTT. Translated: CASSLNTGELFF.

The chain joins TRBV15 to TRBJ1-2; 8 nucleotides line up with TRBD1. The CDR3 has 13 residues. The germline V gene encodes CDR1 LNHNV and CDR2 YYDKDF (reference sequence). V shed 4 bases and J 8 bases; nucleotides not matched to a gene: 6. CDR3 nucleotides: TGTGCCACCAGCATACGGACAGGGAGCGGCTACACCTTC. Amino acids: CATSIRTGSGYTF.

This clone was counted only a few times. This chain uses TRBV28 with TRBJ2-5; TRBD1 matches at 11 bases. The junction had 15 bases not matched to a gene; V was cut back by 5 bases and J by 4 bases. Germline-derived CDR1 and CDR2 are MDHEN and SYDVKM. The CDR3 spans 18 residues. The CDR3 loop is CASSPRPRTGGVTETQYF. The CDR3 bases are TGTGCCAGCAGTCCCCGCCCCCGGACAGGGGGCGTAACAGAGACCCAGTACTTC.

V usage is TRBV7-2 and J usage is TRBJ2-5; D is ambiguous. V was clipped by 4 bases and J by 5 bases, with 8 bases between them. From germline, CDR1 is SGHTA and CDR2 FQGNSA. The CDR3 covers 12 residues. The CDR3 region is CASSSLRETQYF. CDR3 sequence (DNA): TGTGCCAGCAGCTCGTTACGGGAGACCCAGTACTTC.

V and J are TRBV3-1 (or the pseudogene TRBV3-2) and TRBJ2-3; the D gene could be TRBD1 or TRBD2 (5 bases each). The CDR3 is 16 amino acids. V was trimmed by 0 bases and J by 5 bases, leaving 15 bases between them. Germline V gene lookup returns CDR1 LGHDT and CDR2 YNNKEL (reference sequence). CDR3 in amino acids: CASSQDLQGRGDTQYF. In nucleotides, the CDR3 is TGTGCCAGCAGCCAAGATTTGCAGGGTCGGGGAGATACGCAGTATTTT.

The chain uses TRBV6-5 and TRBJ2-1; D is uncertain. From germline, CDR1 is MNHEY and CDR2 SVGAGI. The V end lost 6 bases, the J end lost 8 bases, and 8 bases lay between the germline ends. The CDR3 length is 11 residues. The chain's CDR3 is CASRMAHEQFF. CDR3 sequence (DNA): TGTGCCAGCAGAATGGCACATGAGCAGTTCTTC.